The sequence of this T cell receptor (beta chain) was determined in a study of blood T cell repertoires in COVID-19. Study-wide context: Acute and convalescent COVID-19 specimens originated in the United States, Italy and Spain. T cells, B-cell-depleted T cells, or PBMCs supplied cDNA or gDNA.

In the authors' workflow: Amplifying reference gene primers gave estimates of nucleated cell counts. Profiling relied on immunoSEQ multiplex PCR, and the TCRdb table lists in-frame clones only, not all of them. For V, J and clone size, that table is used; D and trimming come from the DNA. The sample shows 70,000 to 85,000 clones, about four fifths of them seen only once. The V and J ends lost 4 bases and 4 bases respectively, with 17 bases between them. CDR1 is SGHDT, CDR2 YYEEEE, per germline. CDR3 length: 15 amino acids. The sequence derives from a man older than 75 with active or convalescent COVID-19. The rearrangement uses TRBV5-6 and TRBJ1-2; tentative D call: TRBD1 (6 bases). The sequenced material came from peripheral blood. CDR3 amino acids: CASSPLQGTTYGYTF. For the CDR3, the DNA is TGTGCCAGCAGCCCCTTACAGGGTACTACCTATGGCTACACCTTC.